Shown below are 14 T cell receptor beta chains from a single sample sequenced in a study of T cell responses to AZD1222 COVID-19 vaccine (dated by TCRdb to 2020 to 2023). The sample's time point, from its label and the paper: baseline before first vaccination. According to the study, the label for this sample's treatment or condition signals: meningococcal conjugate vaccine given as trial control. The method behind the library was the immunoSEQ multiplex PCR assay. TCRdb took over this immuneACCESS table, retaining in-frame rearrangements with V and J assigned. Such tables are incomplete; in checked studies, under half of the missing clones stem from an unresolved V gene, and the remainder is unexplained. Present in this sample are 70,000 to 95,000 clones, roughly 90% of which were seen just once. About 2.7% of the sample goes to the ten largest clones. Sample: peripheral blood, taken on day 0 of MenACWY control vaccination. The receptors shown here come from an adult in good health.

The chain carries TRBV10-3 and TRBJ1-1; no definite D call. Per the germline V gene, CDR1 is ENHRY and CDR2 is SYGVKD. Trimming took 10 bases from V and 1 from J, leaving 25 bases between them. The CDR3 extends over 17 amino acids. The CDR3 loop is CATKDLGTSGPNTEAFF. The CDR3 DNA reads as TGTGCCACCAAAGATCTGGGCACATCGGGTCCGAACACTGAAGCTTTCTTT.

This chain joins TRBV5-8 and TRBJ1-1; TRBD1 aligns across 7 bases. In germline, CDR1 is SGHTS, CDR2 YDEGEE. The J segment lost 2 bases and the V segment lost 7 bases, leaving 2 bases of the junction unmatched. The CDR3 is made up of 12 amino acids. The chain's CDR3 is CASGDSNTEAFF. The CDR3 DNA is TGTGCCAGCGGGGACAGTAACACTGAAGCTTTCTTT.

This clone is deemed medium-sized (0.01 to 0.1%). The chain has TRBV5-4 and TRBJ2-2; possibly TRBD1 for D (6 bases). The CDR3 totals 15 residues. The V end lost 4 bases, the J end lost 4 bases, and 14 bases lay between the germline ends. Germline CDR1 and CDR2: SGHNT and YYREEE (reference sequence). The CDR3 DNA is TGTGCCAGCAGCCAGACTACAGGGTTCACCGGGGAGCTGTTTTTT. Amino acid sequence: CASSQTTGFTGELFF.

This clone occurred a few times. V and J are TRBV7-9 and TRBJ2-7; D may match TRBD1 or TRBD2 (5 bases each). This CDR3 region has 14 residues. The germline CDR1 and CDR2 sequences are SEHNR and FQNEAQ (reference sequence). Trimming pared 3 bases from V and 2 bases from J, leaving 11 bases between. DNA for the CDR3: TGTGCCAGCAGCTTCCGGGACGGCCCCTACGAGCAGTACTTC. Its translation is CASSFRDGPYEQYF.

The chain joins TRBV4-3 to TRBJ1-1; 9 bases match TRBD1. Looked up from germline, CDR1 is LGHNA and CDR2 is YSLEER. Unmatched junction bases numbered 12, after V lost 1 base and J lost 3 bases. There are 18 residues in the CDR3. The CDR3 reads CASSQVYTTGGDYTEAFF. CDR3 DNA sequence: TGCGCCAGCAGCCAAGTCTACACTACAGGGGGCGATTACACTGAAGCTTTCTTT.

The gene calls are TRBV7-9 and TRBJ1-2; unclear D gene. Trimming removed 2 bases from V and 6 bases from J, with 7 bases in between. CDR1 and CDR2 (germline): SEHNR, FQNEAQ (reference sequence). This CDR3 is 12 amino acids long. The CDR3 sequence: CASSLNGNGYTF. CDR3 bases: TGTGCCAGCAGCTTAAATGGGAATGGCTACACCTTC.

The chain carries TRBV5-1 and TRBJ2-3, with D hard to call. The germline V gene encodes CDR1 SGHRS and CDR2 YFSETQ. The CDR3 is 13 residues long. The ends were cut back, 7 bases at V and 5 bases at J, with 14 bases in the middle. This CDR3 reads CASASLIRDTQYF. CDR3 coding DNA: TGCGCCAGCGCCTCACTTATCAGAGATACGCAGTATTTT.

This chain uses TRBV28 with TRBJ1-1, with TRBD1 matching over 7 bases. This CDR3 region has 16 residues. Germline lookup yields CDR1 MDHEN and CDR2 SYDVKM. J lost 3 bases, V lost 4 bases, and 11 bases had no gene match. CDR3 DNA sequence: TGTGCCAGCAGTTCCCCAGGGGGTTTGGGACACACTGAAGCTTTCTTT. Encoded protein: CASSSPGGLGHTEAFF.

CDR3 coding DNA: TGTGCCATCAGTGAGTCATGGAGTTCCTACAATGAGCAGTTCTTC. Protein: CAISESWSSYNEQFF. The J gene is TRBJ2-1, the V gene TRBV10-3; unclear D gene. The length of the CDR3 is 15 residues. Per germline, CDR1 ENHRY and CDR2 SYGVKD. Trimming removed 0 bases from V and 1 base from J, with 7 bases in between.

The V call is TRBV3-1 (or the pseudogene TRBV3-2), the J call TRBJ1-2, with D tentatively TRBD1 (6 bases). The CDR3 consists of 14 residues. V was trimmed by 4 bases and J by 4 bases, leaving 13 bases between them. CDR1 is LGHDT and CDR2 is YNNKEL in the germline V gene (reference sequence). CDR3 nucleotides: TGTGCCAGCAGCCTCCAAAGGGGGTTCTATGGCTACACCTTC. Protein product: CASSLQRGFYGYTF.

DNA of the CDR3: TGTGCCAGCAGCTCGGACAGGGTCAATGGCTACACCTTC. Translated, it gives CASSSDRVNGYTF. V usage is TRBV7-8 and J usage is TRBJ1-2; 8 positions match TRBD1. J was trimmed by 6 bases and V by 4 bases; bases with no gene match: 4. This CDR3 region has 13 residues. Germline CDR1 is SGHVS and CDR2 is FQNEAQ.

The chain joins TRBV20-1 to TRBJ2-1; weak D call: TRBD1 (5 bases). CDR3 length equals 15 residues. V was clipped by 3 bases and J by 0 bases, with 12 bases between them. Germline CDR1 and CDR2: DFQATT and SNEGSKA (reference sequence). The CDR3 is CSASIRVISYNEQFF. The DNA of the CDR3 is TGCAGTGCTAGTATCAGGGTGATCTCCTACAATGAGCAGTTCTTC.

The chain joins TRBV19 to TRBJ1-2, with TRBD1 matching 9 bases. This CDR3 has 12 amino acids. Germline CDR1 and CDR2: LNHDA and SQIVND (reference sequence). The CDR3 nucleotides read TGTGGGGGGACAGGGCGTAACTATGGCTACACCTTC. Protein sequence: CGGTGRNYGYTF. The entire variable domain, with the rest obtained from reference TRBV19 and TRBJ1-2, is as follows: DGGITQSPKYLFRKEGQNVTLSCEQNLNHDAMYWYRQDPGQGLRLIYYSQIVNDFQKGDIAEGYSVSREKKESFPLTVTSAQKNPTAFYLCGGTGRNYGYTFGSGTRLTVV.

The CDR3 loop reads CASSGTGGQETQYF. CDR3 DNA sequence: TGTGCCAGCAGCGGGACAGGGGGCCAAGAGACCCAGTACTTC. The chain combines TRBV7-9 with TRBJ2-5; 11 positions match TRBD1. Trimming took 5 bases from V and 1 from J; bases not matched to a gene: 0. The CDR3 has 14 residues. Germline-derived CDR1 and CDR2 are SEHNR and FQNEAQ (reference sequence).